A single sample gave rise to the 28 T cell receptor beta chains below, sequenced in a study of blood T cell repertoires in COVID-19 (dated by TCRdb to about 2020). Receptor amplification or capture employed the immunoSEQ multiplex PCR assay. TCRdb retrieved this table from immuneACCESS and kept in-frame rearrangements only. Not all clones are present; in checked studies, unresolved V genes account for under half, and no reason is known for the remainder. The sample data list approximately 230,000 clones, and approximately 86% of these were observed just once. The ten top clones hold over 12% of the sample. The sequencing input was PBMCs or T cells enriched from blood (not recorded which). The source of these receptors is a woman in her forties or fifties with acute COVID-19.

This clone was seen only a few times. The chain combines TRBV11-2 with TRBJ1-4, with 7 bases fitting TRBD1. The CDR3 length is 17 residues. Germline CDR1 SGHAT, CDR2 FQNNGV. The J segment lost 3 bases and the V segment lost 1 base, leaving 8 bases of the junction unmatched. This CDR3 is CASSLAPGQWPNEKLFF. CDR3 nucleotide sequence: TGTGCCAGCAGCTTAGCTCCGGGACAGTGGCCTAATGAAAAACTGTTTTTT.

This CDR3 is CASSPEGDRYNEQFF. Here the CDR3 DNA reads TGTGCCAGCAGCCCAGAGGGGGACAGATACAATGAGCAGTTCTTC. The chain is built from TRBV6-5 and TRBJ2-1; 7 nucleotides line up with TRBD1. Losses at the gene ends were 6 bases for V and 4 bases for J; bases not matched to a gene: 9. In germline, CDR1 is MNHEY, CDR2 SVGAGI. The CDR3 runs to 15 residues.

J is TRBJ2-3 and V is TRBV3-1 (or the pseudogene TRBV3-2); 7 positions agree with TRBD2. Germline CDR1 and CDR2: LGHDT and YNNKEL (reference sequence). V was pared by 1 base and J by 2 bases, with 9 bases of the junction left unmatched. The CDR3 has 17 residues. The CDR3 loop reads CASSQGFRLAYTDTQYF. CDR3 DNA sequence: TGTGCCAGCAGCCAAGGATTCAGACTAGCTTACACAGATACGCAGTATTTT.

The gene calls are TRBV9 and TRBJ2-1, with TRBD2 matching over 12 bases. CDR1 and CDR2 (germline): SGDLS, YYNGEE. The CDR3 is 16 amino acids. The J segment lost 6 bases and the V segment lost 3 bases, leaving 7 bases of the junction unmatched. CDR3 loop: CASSGLAGVGSNEQFF. CDR3 in DNA: TGTGCCAGCAGCGGACTAGCGGGAGTTGGGAGCAATGAGCAGTTCTTC.

The chain has TRBV5-6 and TRBJ2-1; D unclear. The CDR3 extends over 13 amino acids. Trimming pared 4 bases from V and 6 bases from J, leaving 11 bases between. CDR1 is SGHDT, CDR2 YYEEEE, per germline. This CDR3 reads CASSPPVLNEQFF. The CDR3 bases are TGTGCCAGCAGCCCCCCGGTGCTCAATGAGCAGTTCTTC.

This clone was counted only a few times. The chain is built from TRBV9 and TRBJ2-3, with D hard to call. CDR3 size: 15 residues. Trimming took 0 bases from V and 6 from J, leaving 14 bases between them. The germline CDR1 and CDR2 sequences are SGDLS and YYNGEE. The CDR3 DNA sequence: TGTGCCAGCAGCGTAGGCGGTCTCCTTCGGGATACGCAGTATTTT. Translating it yields CASSVGGLLRDTQYF.

This chain uses TRBV11-3 with TRBJ2-7; D is ambiguous. Germline CDR1 SGHNT, CDR2 YENEEA. This CDR3 has 11 residues. Deletions cut 3 bases from V and 7 bases from J, with 7 bases between. Here the CDR3 DNA reads TGTGCCAGCAGCTTTGTATTGGAGCAGTACTTC. Its protein is CASSFVLEQYF.

The V call is TRBV19, the J call TRBJ2-1, with 10 bases identical to TRBD1. The CDR3 has 15 residues. CDR1 is LNHDA, CDR2 SQIVND, per germline (reference sequence). V lost 5 bases and J lost 4; bases outside the gene matches: 5. CDR3 nucleotide sequence: TGTGCCAGTAGTGCTCCGGGACAGGGGTACAATGAGCAGTTCTTC. This sequence encodes CASSAPGQGYNEQFF.

The chain couples TRBV7-3 to TRBJ2-1; 8 bases are shared with TRBD2. V shed 4 bases, J shed 2 bases, and the junction held 10 bases outside the gene matches. This CDR3 comprises 17 residues. Looked up from germline, CDR1 is SGHTA and CDR2 is FQGTGA. The DNA of the CDR3 is TGTGCCAGCAGCTCCCTAGCGGGTCTCCCTCCCTACAATGAGCAGTTCTTC. Amino acid sequence: CASSSLAGLPPYNEQFF.

J is TRBJ2-1 and V is TRBV18; 7 bases agree with TRBD1. The junction had 2 bases not matched to a gene; V was cut back by 3 bases and J by 0 bases. CDR1 is KGHSH and CDR2 is LQKENI in the germline V gene. The CDR3 is 15 amino acids. CDR3 sequence (DNA): TGTGCCAGCTCACCCAGGGGGACCTCCTACAATGAGCAGTTCTTC. It is translated as CASSPRGTSYNEQFF.

This clone was seen just once. CDR3 coding DNA: TGCGCCAGCAGAGCCCTCCAGGGTCGGTCCTACAATGAGCAGTTCTTC. Translation gives CASRALQGRSYNEQFF. The rearrangement joins TRBV5-1 to TRBJ2-1, with a possible D match to TRBD1 (5 bases). The germline V gene has CDR1 SGHRS and CDR2 YFSETQ. V was shortened by 5 bases and J by 1 base, with 16 bases between the two germline ends. The CDR3 runs 16 residues. The full variable domain, with the rest looked up from reference TRBV5-1 and TRBJ2-1, is KAGVTQTPRYLIKTRGQQVTLSCSPISGHRSVSWYQQTPGQGLQFLFEYFSETQRNKGNFPGRFSGRQFSNSRSEMNVSTLELGDSALYLCASRALQGRSYNEQFFGPGTRLTVL.

This clone was picked up one time. The chain is built from TRBV2 and TRBJ1-1, with D uncertain. Germline loops: CDR1 SNHLY, CDR2 FYNNEI. V lost 2 bases to trimming and J lost 1 base, with 8 bases between them. The CDR3 length is 14 residues. The DNA for the CDR3 is TGTGCCAGCAGTGAAATTGCAGGGAACACTGAAGCTTTCTTT. Translated: CASSEIAGNTEAFF.

This sequence joins TRBV5-5 and TRBJ1-6; 7 bases align to TRBD1. V lost 7 bases and J lost 7; bases outside the gene matches: 5. Germline assignment: CDR1 SGHKS and CDR2 YYEKEE (reference sequence). The CDR3 has 13 residues. CDR3 residues: CASHRGWNSPLHF. For the CDR3, the DNA is TGTGCCAGCCACAGGGGTTGGAATTCACCCCTCCACTTT.

The gene calls are TRBV24-1 and TRBJ2-3, with 10 bases identical to TRBD2. The length of the CDR3 is 16 residues. Germline-derived CDR1 and CDR2 are KGHDR and SFDVKD. V trimming: 4 bases; J trimming: 7 bases; junction bases outside the gene matches: 10. The CDR3 sequence is CATSDTRAGGPHTQYF. DNA for the CDR3: TGTGCCACCAGTGACACCAGAGCGGGAGGGCCTCATACGCAGTATTTT.

The chain is built from TRBV3-1 (or the pseudogene TRBV3-2) and TRBJ1-5; D perhaps matches TRBD1 (6 bases). Trimming removed 4 bases from V and 0 bases from J, with 10 bases in between. Germline CDR1 LGHDT, CDR2 YNNKEL (reference sequence). There are 15 residues in the CDR3. CDR3 residues: CASSPAGASNQPQHF. The CDR3 nucleotides are TGTGCCAGCAGCCCCGCGGGGGCTAGCAATCAGCCCCAGCATTTT.

The chain uses TRBV21-1 and TRBJ1-5; TRBD1 was called by the table and not checked on the DNA. TRBV21-1 constitutes a pseudogene. The CDR3 runs to 15 residues. DNA for the CDR3: TGTGCCAGCAGCTGTGGGGGCAGGGGAGATCAGCCCCAGCATTTT. Protein: CASSCGGRGDQPQHF.

DNA for the CDR3: TGTGCCACCAGTGTATTCGGGGAGCAGTACGAGCAGTACTTC. The encoded protein is CATSVFGEQYEQYF. The V call is TRBV24-1, the J call TRBJ2-7, with a possible D match to TRBD2 (5 bases). This CDR3 has 14 amino acids. Trimming removed 5 bases at V and 4 bases at J, with 14 bases between. The germline gives CDR1 KGHDR, CDR2 SFDVKD.

This clone has just a few counts. The V and J genes are TRBV29-1 and TRBJ1-6; weak D call: TRBD1 (6 bases). Looked up from germline, CDR1 is SQVTM and CDR2 is ANQGSEA. Deletions cut 6 bases from V and 8 bases from J, with 17 bases between. The CDR3 loop spans 14 amino acids. CDR3 coding DNA: TGCAGCGTCTCAGGGGAGAGGTGGGATTCACCCCTCCACTTT. Its protein product is CSVSGERWDSPLHF.

The chain uses TRBV4-1 and TRBJ2-3; TRBD2 is a possible D gene (6 bases). Germline V gene data show CDR1 as MGHRA and CDR2 as YSYEKL. Trimming took off 0 bases at V and 5 bases at J, with 15 bases between the two ends. The CDR3 sequence is 16 residues long. CDR3 sequence reads: CASSQEGWGLRDTQYF. CDR3 coding DNA: TGCGCCAGCAGCCAAGAGGGTTGGGGACTCAGAGATACGCAGTATTTT.

The chain recombines TRBV19 with TRBJ1-3, with TRBD1 matching over 8 bases. Losses at the gene ends were 7 bases for V and 3 bases for J; bases not matched to a gene: 8. CDR3 size: 15 residues. Per the germline V gene, CDR1 is LNHDA and CDR2 is SQIVND (reference sequence). DNA for the CDR3: TGTGCCAGTACCCTGGACAGGGACTTTGGAAACACCATATATTTT. Protein sequence: CASTLDRDFGNTIYF.

This clone was counted at least ten times. The chain couples TRBV5-1 to TRBJ2-1; TRBD2 aligns across 9 bases. V dropped 4 bases and J dropped 0; count of bases not matched to a gene: 5. This CDR3 region has 16 residues. CDR1 is SGHRS and CDR2 is YFSETQ in the germline V gene. DNA of the CDR3: TGCGCCAGCAGCGGACTAGCGTCGAGCTCCTACAATGAGCAGTTCTTC. Amino acid sequence: CASSGLASSSYNEQFF.

In this sample, this clone turned up once. Other DNA sequences in this specimen translate into the identical CDR3. V and J are TRBV7-2 and TRBJ1-5; D is perhaps TRBD1 (6 bases). The V and J ends lost 0 bases and 3 bases respectively, with 9 bases between them. Germline assignment: CDR1 SGHTA and CDR2 FQGNSA. This CDR3 has 15 amino acids. CDR3 residues: CASSLAGGPNQPQHF. Written as DNA, the CDR3 is TGTGCCAGCAGCTTAGCAGGGGGTCCCAATCAGCCCCAGCATTTT.

J is TRBJ2-7 and V is TRBV6-5, with unresolved D. The CDR3 length is 11 residues. Germline CDR1 is MNHEY and CDR2 is SVGAGI. The V end lost 8 bases, the J end lost 6 bases, and 11 bases lay between the germline ends. CDR3 loop: CASEYLREQYF. The DNA of the CDR3 is TGTGCCAGCGAATATTTGCGCGAGCAGTACTTC.

The V call is TRBV5-1, the J call TRBJ1-1; TRBD1 matches 9 bases. Losses at the gene ends were 5 bases for V and 1 base for J; bases not matched to a gene: 6. This CDR3 contains 15 residues. The germline CDR1 and CDR2 sequences are SGHRS and YFSETQ. In DNA form, the CDR3 reads TGCGCCAGCAGACAGGGGGCGTTTGGGAACACTGAAGCTTTCTTT. Amino acids: CASRQGAFGNTEAFF.

This chain joins TRBV19 and TRBJ2-1; D unclear. The germline CDR1 and CDR2 sequences are LNHDA and SQIVND (reference sequence). V lost 5 bases, J lost 0 bases, and 11 bases lay in between. The CDR3 has 15 amino acids. CDR3: CASSVGLSSYNEQFF. CDR3 sequence (DNA): TGTGCCAGTAGTGTCGGTCTAAGCTCCTACAATGAGCAGTTCTTC.

The V gene is TRBV10-1, the J gene TRBJ1-6, with a weak D call TRBD1 (5 bases). V shed 4 bases and J shed 9 bases, with 7 bases lying between them. From germline, CDR1 is WNHNN and CDR2 SYGVQD (reference sequence). This CDR3 spans 12 amino acids. CDR3 nucleotides: TGCGCCAGCAGTGCAGGGATTTCACCCCTCCACTTT. The encoded protein is CASSAGISPLHF.

This chain connects TRBV28 to TRBJ1-1; D is undetermined. The V gene lost 6 bases and the J gene lost 11 bases, with 13 bases spanning the gap. The germline gives CDR1 MDHEN, CDR2 SYDVKM. This CDR3 is 11 amino acids long. The CDR3 nucleotides read TGTGCCAGCAGCTCCAGGTTTCCGGCTTTCTTT. Residues: CASSSRFPAFF.

This sequence joins TRBV11-2 and TRBJ1-3; TRBD1 agrees at 7 bases. V lost 2 bases and J lost 4; bases outside the gene matches: 2. Germline V gene lookup returns CDR1 SGHAT and CDR2 FQNNGV. This CDR3 is built from 14 residues. CDR3 in DNA: TGTGCCAGCAGCTTACCGACAGGGGGAAACACCATATATTTT. Protein: CASSLPTGGNTIYF.